The rows below give T cell receptor beta chains drawn from one sample of a study of blood T cell repertoires in COVID-19. Only in-frame clones appear in the TCRdb table, and some are missing; sequencing was by immunoSEQ multiplex PCR. The table shows approximately 60,000 clones, with about nine tenths occurring only once. Sequences were obtained from peripheral blood. The receptors shown here come from a man aged 50 or older with active COVID-19. The CDR3 runs from the conserved cysteine through the conserved F or W. D genes are given only for firm matches. Only part of the rows carry a size: once, few, many, or a class if the clone is expanded.

clone size,J gene,V gene,D gene,CDR3 protein,CDR3 DNA
NA,TRBJ2-4,TRBV5-6,NA,CASSPPRGGNIQYF,TGTGCCAGCAGTCCCCCGAGAGGGGGAAACATTCAGTACTTC
NA,TRBJ1-2,TRBV4-2,TRBD1,CASSQPPGQPYF,TGTGCCAGCAGCCAACCTCCGGGACAGCCCTACTTC
few,TRBJ2-7,TRBV3-1/TRBV3-2,TRBD2,CASRQSAGGYEQYF,TGTGCCAGCCGCCAATCGGCGGGGGGCTACGAGCAGTACTTC
NA,TRBJ2-1,TRBV6-1,TRBD2,CASSVVLAGGGIDEQFF,TGTGCCAGCAGTGTGGTTCTAGCGGGAGGAGGAATCGATGAGCAGTTCTTC
once,TRBJ1-4,TRBV19,TRBD1,CASSSTGPAVMRKLFF,TGTGCCAGTAGTTCGACAGGGCCGGCTGTAATGAGGAAACTGTTTTTT
NA,TRBJ1-2,TRBV12-3/TRBV12-4,NA,CASSFRGNYGYTF,TGTGCCAGCAGTTTCAGGGGTAACTATGGCTACACCTTC
NA,TRBJ2-7,TRBV18,TRBD1,CASSPDRVGEQYF,TGTGCCAGCTCACCAGACAGGGTGGGCGAGCAGTACTTC
NA,TRBJ1-1,TRBV2,TRBD1,CASRADRVASTEAFF,TGTGCCAGCAGAGCCGACAGGGTCGCGTCCACTGAAGCTTTCTTT
NA,TRBJ2-7,TRBV18,TRBD2,CASSPSGVQNEQYF,TGTGCCAGCTCACCAAGCGGGGTCCAGAACGAGCAGTACTTC
NA,TRBJ2-1,TRBV11-3,NA,CASSQYNEQFF,TGTGCCAGCAGCCAATACAATGAGCAGTTCTTC
NA,TRBJ2-2,TRBV3-1/TRBV3-2,TRBD2,CASSPLAGVSGELFF,TGTGCCAGCAGCCCCCTAGCGGGAGTATCCGGGGAGCTGTTTTTT
NA,TRBJ1-2,TRBV7-2,NA,CASSLNRTPYGYTF,TGTGCCAGCAGCTTAAATAGGACACCCTATGGCTACACCTTC
NA,TRBJ2-1,TRBV11-3,TRBD2,CASSSGLAGVGEQFF,TGTGCCAGCAGCTCGGGACTAGCGGGAGTGGGTGAGCAGTTCTTC
NA,TRBJ1-2,TRBV5-1,TRBD1,CASSLDGQGKRGYTF,TGCGCCAGCAGCTTGGACGGACAGGGGAAACGTGGCTACACCTTC
NA,TRBJ2-1,TRBV7-2,NA,CASSLGILADEQFF,TGTGCCAGCAGCTTAGGTATCCTAGCCGATGAGCAGTTCTTC
NA,TRBJ1-5,TRBV3-1/TRBV3-2,NA,CASSRTRDTPQHF,TGTGCCAGCAGCCGAACCCGGGACACTCCCCAGCATTTT
NA,TRBJ2-3,TRBV6-5,NA,CASRVQGGADTQYF,TGTGCCAGCAGGGTTCAGGGAGGCGCAGATACGCAGTATTTT
once,TRBJ2-7,TRBV7-2,NA,CASSLTRERRYEQYF,TGTGCCAGCAGCTTGACACGGGAGCGTCGGTACGAGCAGTACTTC
few,TRBJ1-4,TRBV6-5,TRBD1,CATYPGQGSEKLFF,TGTGCCACTTACCCGGGACAGGGGAGTGAAAAACTGTTTTTT
NA,TRBJ1-1,TRBV10-3,TRBD1,CAIRPGQGNTEAFF,TGTGCCATCAGGCCGGGACAGGGGAACACTGAAGCTTTCTTT
NA,TRBJ2-3,TRBV25-1,NA,CASSRASVTDTQYF,TGTGCCAGCAGTCGGGCTAGCGTCACAGATACGCAGTATTTT
NA,TRBJ1-2,TRBV6-6,NA,CASSLDSNEYGYTF,TGTGCCAGCAGTCTGGACAGTAACGAATATGGCTACACCTTC
NA,TRBJ2-7,TRBV7-3,NA,CASSLNPSSDTYSYEQYF,TGTGCCAGCAGCTTAAACCCCTCGTCGGACACCTACTCCTACGAGCAGTACTTC
NA,TRBJ2-7,TRBV5-6,NA,CASSHSYEQYF,TGTGCCAGCAGCCACTCCTACGAGCAGTACTTC